Listed below are T cell receptor beta chains from one sample, sequenced in a study of control samples from healthy donors and cancer patients. Using immunoSEQ multiplex PCR, the repertoire was profiled, and TCRdb retains in-frame clones only, with some absent. The profile shows about 84,000 clones, roughly 91% of them singletons. Source material: blood. These receptors originate from a man younger than 45 in good health. CDR3s include the opening cysteine and the closing phenylalanine or tryptophan. The order of the fields is D gene, V gene, J gene, CDR3 protein. The D gene is left open where the match is weak.

NA	TRBV7-9	TRBJ2-1	CASSLVWGLVYNEQFF
TRBD1	TRBV6-4	TRBJ2-1	CAKGQSSYNEQFF
NA	TRBV2	TRBJ1-5	CASSLEGGSQPQHF
NA	TRBV5-6	TRBJ1-1	CASSLGAGNTEAFF
TRBD1	TRBV10-3	TRBJ2-4	CAISERGGTGGENIQYF
NA	TRBV9	TRBJ2-7	CASSVGEGTYPDEQYF
NA	TRBV7-9	TRBJ1-2	CASSLMALEGNGYTF
NA	TRBV10-3	TRBJ1-1	CAISGTGRVTEAFF
NA	TRBV5-1	TRBJ1-1	CASSLEGSGVTEAFF
NA	TRBV14	TRBJ2-2	CASSPSAGLNTGELFF
NA	TRBV2	TRBJ1-4	CASSRDQGEKLFF
NA	TRBV7-8	TRBJ2-1	CASSLRASANEQFF
TRBD1	TRBV5-1	TRBJ2-5	CASSLWTGEETQYF
NA	TRBV30	TRBJ2-7	CAWSVYRNYEQYF
NA	TRBV30	TRBJ1-1	CAWSGLRGWNTEAFF
NA	TRBV13	TRBJ2-7	CASSRRGPPTYEQYF
NA	TRBV14	TRBJ2-7	CASSQEGSNSEQYF